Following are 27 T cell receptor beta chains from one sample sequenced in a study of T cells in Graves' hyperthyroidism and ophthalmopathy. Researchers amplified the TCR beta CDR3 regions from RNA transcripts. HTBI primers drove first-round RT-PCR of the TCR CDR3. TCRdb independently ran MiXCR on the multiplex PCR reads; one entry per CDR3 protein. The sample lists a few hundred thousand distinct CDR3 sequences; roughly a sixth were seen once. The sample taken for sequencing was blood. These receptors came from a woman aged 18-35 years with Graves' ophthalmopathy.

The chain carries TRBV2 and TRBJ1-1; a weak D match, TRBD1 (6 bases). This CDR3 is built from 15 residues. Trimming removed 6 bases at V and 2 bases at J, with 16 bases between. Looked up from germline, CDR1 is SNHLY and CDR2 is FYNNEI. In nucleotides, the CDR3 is TGTGCCAGCAGCCCATGGGGGGCGTATAACACTGAAGCTTTCTTT. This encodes CASSPWGAYNTEAFF. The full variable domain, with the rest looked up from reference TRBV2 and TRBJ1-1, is EPEVTQTPSHQVTQMGQEVILRCVPISNHLYFYWYRQILGQKVEFLVSFYNNEISEKSEIFDDQFSVERPDGSNFTLKIRSTKLEDSAMYFCASSPWGAYNTEAFFGQGTRLTVV.

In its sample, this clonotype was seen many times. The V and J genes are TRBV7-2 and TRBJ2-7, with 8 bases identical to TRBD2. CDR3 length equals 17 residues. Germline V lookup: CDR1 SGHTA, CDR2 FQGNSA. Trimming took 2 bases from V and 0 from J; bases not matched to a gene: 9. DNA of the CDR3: TGTGCCAGCAGCTTACTCTCTAGCGGGCATAGCTCCTACGAGCAGTACTTC. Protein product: CASSLLSSGHSSYEQYF.

CDR3 sequence: CAIDGRNEKLFF. The CDR3 region has the DNA TGTGCCATCGACGGGCGGAATGAAAAACTGTTTTTT. The rearrangement joins TRBV7-9 to TRBJ1-4; D remains ambiguous. V was trimmed by 10 bases and J by 5 bases, leaving 11 bases between them. This CDR3 has 12 residues. CDR1 and CDR2 from the germline V gene are SEHNR and FQNEAQ (reference sequence).

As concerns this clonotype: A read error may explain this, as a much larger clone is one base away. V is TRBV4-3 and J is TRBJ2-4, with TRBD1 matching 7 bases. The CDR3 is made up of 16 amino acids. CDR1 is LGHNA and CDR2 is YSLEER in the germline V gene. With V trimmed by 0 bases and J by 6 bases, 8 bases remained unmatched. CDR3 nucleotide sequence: TGCGCCAGCAGCCAAGATCCAACAGGGGACAGAAACATTCAGTACTTC. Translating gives CASSQDPTGDRNIQYF.

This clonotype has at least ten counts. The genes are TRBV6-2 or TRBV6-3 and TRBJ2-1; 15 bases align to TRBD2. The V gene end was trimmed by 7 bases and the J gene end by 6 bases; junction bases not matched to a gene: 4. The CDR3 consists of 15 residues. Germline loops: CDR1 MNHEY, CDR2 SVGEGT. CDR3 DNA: TGTGCCAGCAACACGGGACTAGCGGGAGGCAATGAGCAGTTCTTC. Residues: CASNTGLAGGNEQFF.

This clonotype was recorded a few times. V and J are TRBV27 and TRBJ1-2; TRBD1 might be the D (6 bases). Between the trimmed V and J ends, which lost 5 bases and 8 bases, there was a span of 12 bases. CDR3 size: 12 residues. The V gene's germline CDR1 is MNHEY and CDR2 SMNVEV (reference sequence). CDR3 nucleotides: TGTGCCAGCAGTGAGGGGGGGGTCGGCTACACCTTC. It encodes CASSEGGVGYTF.

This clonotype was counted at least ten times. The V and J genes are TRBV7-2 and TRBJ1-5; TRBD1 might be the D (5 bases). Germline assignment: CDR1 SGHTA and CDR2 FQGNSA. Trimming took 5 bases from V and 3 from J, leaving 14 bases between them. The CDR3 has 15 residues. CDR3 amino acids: CASSPPGGANQPQHF. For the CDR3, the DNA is TGTGCCAGCAGCCCCCCGGGTGGGGCCAATCAGCCCCAGCATTTT.

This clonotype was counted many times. The CDR3 region has the DNA TGCAGCGTTGAAGAGGTGGGGACTAGCTTGTACAATGAGCAGTTCTTC. Its protein is CSVEEVGTSLYNEQFF. The chain combines TRBV29-1 with TRBJ2-1, with 9 bases matching TRBD2. Unmatched junction bases numbered 7, after V lost 0 bases and J lost 4 bases. The CDR3 length is 16 residues. Germline V gene sequence: CDR1 SQVTM, CDR2 ANQGSEA.

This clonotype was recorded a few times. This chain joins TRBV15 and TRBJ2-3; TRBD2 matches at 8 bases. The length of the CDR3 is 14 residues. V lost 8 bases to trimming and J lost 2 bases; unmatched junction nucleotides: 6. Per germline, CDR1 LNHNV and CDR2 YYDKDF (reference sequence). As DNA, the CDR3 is TGTGCCACCCTCTCCGGGGGGGTCACAGATACGCAGTATTTT. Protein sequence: CATLSGGVTDTQYF.

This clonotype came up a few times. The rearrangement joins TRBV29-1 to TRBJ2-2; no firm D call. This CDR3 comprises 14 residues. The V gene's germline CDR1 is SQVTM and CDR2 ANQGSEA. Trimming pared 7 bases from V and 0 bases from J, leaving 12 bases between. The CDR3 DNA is TGCAGCGCCAGATTTATCGCGAACACCGGGGAGCTGTTTTTT. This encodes CSARFIANTGELFF.

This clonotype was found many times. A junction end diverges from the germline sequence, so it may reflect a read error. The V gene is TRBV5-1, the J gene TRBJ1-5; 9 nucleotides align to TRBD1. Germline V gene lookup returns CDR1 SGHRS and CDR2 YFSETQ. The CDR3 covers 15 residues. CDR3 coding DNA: TGTGCCAGCAGCCCGGGACAGGGCGGCAATCAGCCCCAGCATTTT. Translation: CASSPGQGGNQPQHF.

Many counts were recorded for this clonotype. The CDR3 DNA sequence: TGTGCCAGCAGTTTACACGCTACCGGCGGGTTCACAGATACGCAGTATTTT. This encodes CASSLHATGGFTDTQYF. J is TRBJ2-3 and V is TRBV27; possibly TRBD2 for D (5 bases). In germline, CDR1 is MNHEY, CDR2 SMNVEV (reference sequence). Trimming pared 2 bases from V and 2 bases from J, leaving 17 bases between. This CDR3 has 17 amino acids.

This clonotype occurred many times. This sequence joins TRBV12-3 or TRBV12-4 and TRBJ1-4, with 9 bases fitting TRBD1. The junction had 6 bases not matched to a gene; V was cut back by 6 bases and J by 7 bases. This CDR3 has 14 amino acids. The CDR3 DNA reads TGTGCCAGCAGCCCCGGGACAGGGAGTGAAAAACTGTTTTTT. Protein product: CASSPGTGSEKLFF.

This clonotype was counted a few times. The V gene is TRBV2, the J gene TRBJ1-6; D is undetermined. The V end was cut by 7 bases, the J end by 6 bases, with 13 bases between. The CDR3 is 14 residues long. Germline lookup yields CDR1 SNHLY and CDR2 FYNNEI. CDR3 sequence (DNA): TGTGCCAGCAATCCGGACGGCCTTAATTCACCCCTCCACTTT. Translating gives CASNPDGLNSPLHF. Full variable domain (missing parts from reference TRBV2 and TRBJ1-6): EPEVTQTPSHQVTQMGQEVILRCVPISNHLYFYWYRQILGQKVEFLVSFYNNEISEKSEIFDDQFSVERPDGSNFTLKIRSTKLEDSAMYFCASNPDGLNSPLHFGNGTRLTVT.

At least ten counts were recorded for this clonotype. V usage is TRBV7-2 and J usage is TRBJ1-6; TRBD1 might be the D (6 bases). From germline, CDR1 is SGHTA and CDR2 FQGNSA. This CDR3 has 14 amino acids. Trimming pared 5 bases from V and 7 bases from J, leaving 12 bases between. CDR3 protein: CASSTPGVNSPLHF. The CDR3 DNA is TGTGCCAGCAGCACCCCAGGGGTCAATTCACCCCTCCACTTT.

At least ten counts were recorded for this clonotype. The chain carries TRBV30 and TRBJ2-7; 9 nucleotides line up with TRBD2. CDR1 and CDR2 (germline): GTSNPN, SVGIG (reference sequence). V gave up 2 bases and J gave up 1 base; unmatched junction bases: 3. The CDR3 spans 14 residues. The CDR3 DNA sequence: TGTGCCTGGAGTAAGCGGGGGGTTTCCTACGAGCAGTACTTC. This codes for CAWSKRGVSYEQYF. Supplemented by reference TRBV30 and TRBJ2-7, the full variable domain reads SQTIHQWPATLVQPVGSPLSLECTVEGTSNPNLYWYRQAAGRGLQLLFYSVGIGQISSEVPQNLSASRPQDRQFILSSKKLLLSDSGFYLCAWSKRGVSYEQYFGPGTRLTVT.

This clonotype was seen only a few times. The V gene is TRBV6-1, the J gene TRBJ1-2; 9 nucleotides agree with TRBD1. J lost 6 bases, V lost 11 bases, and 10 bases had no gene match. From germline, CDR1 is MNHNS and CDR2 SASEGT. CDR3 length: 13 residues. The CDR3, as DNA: TGTGCCGGGGGGACAGGGTTGGAGGATGGCTACACCTTC. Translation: CAGGTGLEDGYTF.

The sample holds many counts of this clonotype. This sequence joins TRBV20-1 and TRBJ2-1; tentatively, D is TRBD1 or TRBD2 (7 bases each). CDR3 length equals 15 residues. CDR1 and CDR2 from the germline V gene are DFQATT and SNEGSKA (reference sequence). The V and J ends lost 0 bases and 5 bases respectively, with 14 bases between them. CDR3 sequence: CSARDGPGGDNEQFF. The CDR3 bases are TGCAGTGCTAGAGATGGTCCAGGGGGGGACAATGAGCAGTTCTTC.

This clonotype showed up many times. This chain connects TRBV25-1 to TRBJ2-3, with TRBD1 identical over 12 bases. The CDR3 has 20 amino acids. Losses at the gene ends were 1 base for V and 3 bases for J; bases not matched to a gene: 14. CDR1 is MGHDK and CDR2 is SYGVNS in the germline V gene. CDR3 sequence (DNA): TGTGCCAGCAGTGAATGGGGGGACAGGGGGCGAATGGGTAAGACAGATACGCAGTATTTT. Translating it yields CASSEWGDRGRMGKTDTQYF.

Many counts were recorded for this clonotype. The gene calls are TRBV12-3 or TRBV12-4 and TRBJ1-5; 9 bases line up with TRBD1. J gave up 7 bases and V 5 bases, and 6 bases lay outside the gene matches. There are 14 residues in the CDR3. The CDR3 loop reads CASSVTGGGQPQHF. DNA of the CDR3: TGTGCCAGCAGTGTTACAGGGGGCGGACAGCCCCAGCATTTT.

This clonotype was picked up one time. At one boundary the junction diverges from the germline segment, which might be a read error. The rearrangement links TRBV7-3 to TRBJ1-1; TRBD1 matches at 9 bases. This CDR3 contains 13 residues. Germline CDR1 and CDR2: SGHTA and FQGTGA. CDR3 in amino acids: CDSSLDRGTEAFF. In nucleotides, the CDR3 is TGTGACAGCAGCCTCGACAGGGGGACTGAAGCTTTCTTT. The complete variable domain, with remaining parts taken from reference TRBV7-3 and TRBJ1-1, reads GAGVSQTPSNKVTEKGKYVELRCDPISGHTALYWYRQSLGQGPEFLIYFQGTGAADDSGLPNDRFFAVRPEGSVSTLKIQRTERGDSAVYLCDSSLDRGTEAFFGQGTRLTVV.

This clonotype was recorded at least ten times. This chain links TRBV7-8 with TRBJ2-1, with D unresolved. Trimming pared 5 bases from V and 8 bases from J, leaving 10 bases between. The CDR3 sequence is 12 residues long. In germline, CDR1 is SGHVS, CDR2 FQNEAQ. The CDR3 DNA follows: TGTGCCAGCAGCACCGGACCGGATGAGCAGTTCTTC. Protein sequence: CASSTGPDEQFF.

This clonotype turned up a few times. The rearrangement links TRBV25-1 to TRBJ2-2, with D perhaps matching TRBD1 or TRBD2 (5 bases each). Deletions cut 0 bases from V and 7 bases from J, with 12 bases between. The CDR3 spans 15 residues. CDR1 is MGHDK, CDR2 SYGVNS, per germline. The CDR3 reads CASSEYPRDGGELFF. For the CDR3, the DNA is TGTGCCAGCAGTGAATATCCCAGGGACGGCGGGGAGCTGTTTTTT.

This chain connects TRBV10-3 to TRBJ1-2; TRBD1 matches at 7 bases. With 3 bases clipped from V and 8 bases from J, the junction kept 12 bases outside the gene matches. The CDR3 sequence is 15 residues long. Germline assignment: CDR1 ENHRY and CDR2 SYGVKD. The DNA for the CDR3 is TGTGCCATCAGTGATGCGACACAGGGGCAGGAAGGCTACACCTTC. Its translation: CAISDATQGQEGYTF.

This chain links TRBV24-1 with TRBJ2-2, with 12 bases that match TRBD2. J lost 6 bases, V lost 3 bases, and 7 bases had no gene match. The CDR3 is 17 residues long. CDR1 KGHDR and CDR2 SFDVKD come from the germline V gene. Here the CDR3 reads CATSDPLAGGVSGELFF. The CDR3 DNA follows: TGTGCCACCAGTGATCCTCTAGCGGGAGGGGTCTCCGGGGAGCTGTTTTTT.

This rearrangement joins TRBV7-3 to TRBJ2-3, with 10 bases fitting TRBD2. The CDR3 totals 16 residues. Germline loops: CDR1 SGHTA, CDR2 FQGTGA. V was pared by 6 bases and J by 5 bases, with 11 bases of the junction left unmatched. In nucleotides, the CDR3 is TGTGCCAGCAGTCTAGCGGGAGTACGGAACAGAGATACGCAGTATTTT. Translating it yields CASSLAGVRNRDTQYF.

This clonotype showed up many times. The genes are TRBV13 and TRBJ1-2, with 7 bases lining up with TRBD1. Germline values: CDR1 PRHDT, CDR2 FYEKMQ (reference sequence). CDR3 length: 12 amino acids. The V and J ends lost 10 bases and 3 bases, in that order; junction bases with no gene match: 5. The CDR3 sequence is CATRGTDYGYTF. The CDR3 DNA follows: TGTGCCACCAGGGGGACAGACTATGGCTACACCTTC.